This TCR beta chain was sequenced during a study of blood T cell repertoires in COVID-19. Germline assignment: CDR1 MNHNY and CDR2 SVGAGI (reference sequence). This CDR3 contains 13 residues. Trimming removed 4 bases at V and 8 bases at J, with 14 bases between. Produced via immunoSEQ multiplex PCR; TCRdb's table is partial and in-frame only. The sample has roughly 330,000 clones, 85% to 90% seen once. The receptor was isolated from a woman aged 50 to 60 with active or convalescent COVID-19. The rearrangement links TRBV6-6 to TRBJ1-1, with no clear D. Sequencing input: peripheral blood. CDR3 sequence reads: CASSFSRVGEAFF. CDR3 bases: TGTGCCAGCAGTTTTAGCCGGGTCGGGGAAGCTTTCTTT.